These T cell receptor beta chains were read from a single sample in a study of brain T cells in children with intractable seizures. Profiled with immunoSEQ multiplex PCR; TCRdb holds only in-frame clones, not every one. Of 340,000 or so clones detected, about 94% appear once; the ten largest clones hold 5.5% to 6%. The sample here was peripheral blood, taken more than 4 months after surgery. The receptors originated from a boy less than two years old with tuberous sclerosis and intractable seizures. CDR3s include the opening cysteine and the closing phenylalanine or tryptophan. Each record gives: CDR3 protein, CDR3 DNA, clone size, D gene, V gene, J gene. A D gene is named only where the DNA matches it firmly. Expanded clones get a size class; other rows say once, few or many, or leave the size out.

CASSEWTGGDETQYF	TGTGCCAGCAGTGAATGGACAGGGGGGGACGAGACCCAGTACTTC	-	TRBD1	TRBV6-1	TRBJ2-5
CATRLTGGLNNEQFF	TGTGCCACCCGACTGACGGGGGGGCTTAACAATGAGCAGTTCTTC	-	TRBD2	TRBV15	TRBJ2-1
CASSFQGPSSGANVLTF	TGCGCCAGCAGCTTTCAGGGTCCCAGCTCTGGGGCCAACGTCCTGACTTTC	-	-	TRBV5-1	TRBJ2-6
CSVEASGVLEQFF	TGCAGCGTTGAGGCTAGCGGGGTTCTTGAGCAGTTCTTC	-	TRBD2	TRBV29-1	TRBJ2-1
CASSETGDGTGELFF	TGCGCCAGCAGCGAAACAGGGGACGGCACCGGGGAGCTGTTTTTT	-	TRBD1	TRBV10-2	TRBJ2-2
CASSGTGNPGELFF	TGTGCCAGCAGTGGGACAGGGAATCCCGGGGAGCTGTTTTTT	-	TRBD1	TRBV7-2	TRBJ2-2
CASSLRQATPLHF	TGTGCCAGCAGCCTCCGACAGGCAACACCCCTCCACTTT	-	-	TRBV7-3	TRBJ1-6
CASYSEPGPEAFF	TGTGCCAGCTACTCGGAGCCCGGTCCTGAAGCTTTCTTT	-	-	TRBV7-9	TRBJ1-1
CASSQDPGQGNTEAFF	TGCGCCAGCAGCCAAGACCCGGGACAGGGGAACACTGAAGCTTTCTTT	-	TRBD1	TRBV4-1	TRBJ1-1
CASSLGASGQNEKLFF	TGTGCCAGCAGCTTAGGCGCGAGTGGGCAGAATGAAAAACTGTTTTTT	-	-	TRBV7-9	TRBJ1-4
CASSLGGVEAFF	TGTGCCAGCAGCTTAGGGGGAGTCGAAGCTTTCTTT	once	-	TRBV11-3	TRBJ1-1
CASSLSGGDGYTF	TGTGCCAGCAGCTTATCAGGGGGTGATGGCTACACCTTC	-	TRBD1	TRBV7-9	TRBJ1-2
CASSYSGRVYYNEQFF	TGTGCCAGCAGTTACAGCGGGAGGGTGTATTACAATGAGCAGTTCTTC	-	TRBD2	TRBV6-5	TRBJ2-1
CASSKEKAGGNEQFF	TGTGCCAGCAGCAAAGAGAAGGCGGGAGGGAATGAGCAGTTCTTC	-	-	TRBV21-1	TRBJ2-1